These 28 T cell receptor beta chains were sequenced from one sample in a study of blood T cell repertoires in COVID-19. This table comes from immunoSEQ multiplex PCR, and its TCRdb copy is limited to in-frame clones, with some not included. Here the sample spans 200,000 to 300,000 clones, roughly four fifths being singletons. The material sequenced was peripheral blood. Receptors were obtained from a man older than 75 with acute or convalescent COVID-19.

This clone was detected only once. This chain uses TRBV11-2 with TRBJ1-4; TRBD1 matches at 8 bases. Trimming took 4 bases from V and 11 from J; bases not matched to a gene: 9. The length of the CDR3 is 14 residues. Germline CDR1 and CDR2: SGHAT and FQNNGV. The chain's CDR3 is CASSSRGQEAKLFF. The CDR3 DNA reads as TGTGCCAGCAGCTCGAGGGGACAGGAGGCGAAACTGTTTTTT.

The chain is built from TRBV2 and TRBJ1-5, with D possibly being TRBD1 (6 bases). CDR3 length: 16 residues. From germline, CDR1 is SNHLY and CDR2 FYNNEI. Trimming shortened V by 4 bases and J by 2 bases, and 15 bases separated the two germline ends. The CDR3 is CASSAQGRGRNQPQHF. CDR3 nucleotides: TGTGCCAGCAGTGCCCAGGGGAGGGGTCGCAATCAGCCCCAGCATTTT.

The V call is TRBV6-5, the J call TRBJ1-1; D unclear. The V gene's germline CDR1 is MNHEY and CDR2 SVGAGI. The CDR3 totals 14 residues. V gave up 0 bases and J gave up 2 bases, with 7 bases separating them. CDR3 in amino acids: CASSYSFVNTEAFF. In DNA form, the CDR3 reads TGTGCCAGCAGTTACTCCTTTGTAAACACTGAAGCTTTCTTT.

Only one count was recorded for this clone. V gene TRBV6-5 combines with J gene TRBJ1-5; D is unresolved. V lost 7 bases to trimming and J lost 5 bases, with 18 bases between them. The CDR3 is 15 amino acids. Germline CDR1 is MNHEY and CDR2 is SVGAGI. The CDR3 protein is CASTLGTSPDQPQHF. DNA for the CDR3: TGTGCCAGCACTCTAGGTACCAGCCCGGATCAGCCCCAGCATTTT.

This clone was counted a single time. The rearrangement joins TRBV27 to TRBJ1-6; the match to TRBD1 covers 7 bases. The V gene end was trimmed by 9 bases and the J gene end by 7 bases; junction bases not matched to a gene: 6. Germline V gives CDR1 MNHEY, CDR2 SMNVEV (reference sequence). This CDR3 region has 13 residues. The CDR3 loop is CASHRDRNSPLHF. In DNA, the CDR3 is TGTGCCAGTCACCGGGACAGAAATTCACCCCTCCACTTT.

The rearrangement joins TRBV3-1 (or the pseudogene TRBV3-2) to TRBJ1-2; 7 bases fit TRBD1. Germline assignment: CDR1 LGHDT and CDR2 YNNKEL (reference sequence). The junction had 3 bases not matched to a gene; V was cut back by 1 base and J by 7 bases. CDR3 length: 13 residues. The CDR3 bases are TGTGCCAGCAGCCAAGGACAGGGTGCTGGCTACACCTTC. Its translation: CASSQGQGAGYTF.

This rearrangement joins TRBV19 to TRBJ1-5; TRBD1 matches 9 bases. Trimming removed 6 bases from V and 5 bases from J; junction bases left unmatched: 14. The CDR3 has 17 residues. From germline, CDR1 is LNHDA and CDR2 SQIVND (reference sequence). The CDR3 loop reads CASRRVANRGQHQPQHF. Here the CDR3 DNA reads TGTGCCAGTAGAAGGGTCGCAAACAGGGGGCAACATCAGCCCCAGCATTTT.

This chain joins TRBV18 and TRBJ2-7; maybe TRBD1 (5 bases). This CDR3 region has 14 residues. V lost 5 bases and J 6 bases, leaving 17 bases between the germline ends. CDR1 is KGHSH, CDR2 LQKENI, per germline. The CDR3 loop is CASSTSLGVGEQYF. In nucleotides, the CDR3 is TGTGCCAGCTCAACGTCCTTAGGGGTGGGCGAGCAGTACTTC. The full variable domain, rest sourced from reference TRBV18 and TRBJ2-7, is NAGVMQNPRHLVRRRGQEARLRCSPMKGHSHVYWYRQLPEEGLKFMVYLQKENIIDESGMPKERFSAEFPKEGPSILRIQQVVRGDSAAYFCASSTSLGVGEQYFGPGTRLTVT.

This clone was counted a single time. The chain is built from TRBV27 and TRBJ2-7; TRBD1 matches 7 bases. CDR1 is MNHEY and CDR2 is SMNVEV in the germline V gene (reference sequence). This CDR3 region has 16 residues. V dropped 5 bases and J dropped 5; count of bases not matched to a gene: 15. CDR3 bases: TGTGCCAGCAGTGTTTATAAGGGACAGAGCTTGGACGAGCAGTACTTC. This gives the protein CASSVYKGQSLDEQYF.

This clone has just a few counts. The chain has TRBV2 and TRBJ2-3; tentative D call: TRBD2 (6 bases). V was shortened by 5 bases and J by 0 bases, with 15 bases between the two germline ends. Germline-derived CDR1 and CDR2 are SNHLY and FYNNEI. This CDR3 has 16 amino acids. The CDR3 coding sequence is TGTGCCAGCAGTCTCGGTAGCGGAACTAGCACAGATACGCAGTATTTT. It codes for CASSLGSGTSTDTQYF.

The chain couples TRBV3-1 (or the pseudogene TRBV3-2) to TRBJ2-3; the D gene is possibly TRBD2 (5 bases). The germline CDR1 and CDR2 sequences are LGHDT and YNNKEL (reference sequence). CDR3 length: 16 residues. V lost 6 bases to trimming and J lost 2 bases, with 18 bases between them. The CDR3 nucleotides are TGTGCCAGCAGACGGAGCGGAGGCCCGTTCACAGATACGCAGTATTTT. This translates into CASRRSGGPFTDTQYF.

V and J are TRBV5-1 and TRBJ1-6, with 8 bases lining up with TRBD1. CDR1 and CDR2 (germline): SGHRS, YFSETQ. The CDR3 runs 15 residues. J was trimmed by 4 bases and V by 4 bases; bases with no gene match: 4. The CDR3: CASSVGQAYNSPLHF. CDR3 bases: TGCGCCAGCAGCGTGGGACAGGCTTATAATTCACCCCTCCACTTT.

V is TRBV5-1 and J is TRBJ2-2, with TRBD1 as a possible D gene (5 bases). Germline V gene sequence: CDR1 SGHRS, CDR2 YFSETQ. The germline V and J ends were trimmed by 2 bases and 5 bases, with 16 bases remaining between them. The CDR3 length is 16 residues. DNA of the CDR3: TGCGCCAGCAGCTTAACAGGCCTGATGGGTACCGGGGAGCTGTTTTTT. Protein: CASSLTGLMGTGELFF.

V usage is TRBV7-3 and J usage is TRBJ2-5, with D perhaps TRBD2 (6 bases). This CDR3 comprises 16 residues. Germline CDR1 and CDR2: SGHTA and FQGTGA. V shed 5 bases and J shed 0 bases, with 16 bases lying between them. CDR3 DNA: TGTGCCAGCAGCCTGGGGAGGAACCCGTACCAAGAGACCCAGTACTTC. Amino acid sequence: CASSLGRNPYQETQYF.

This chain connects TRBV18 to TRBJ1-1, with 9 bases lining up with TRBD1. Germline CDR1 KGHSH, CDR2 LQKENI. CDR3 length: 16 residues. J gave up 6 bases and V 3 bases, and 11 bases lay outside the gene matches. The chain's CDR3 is CASSPRAQGATAEAFF. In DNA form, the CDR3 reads TGTGCCAGCTCACCGCGTGCACAGGGGGCTACGGCTGAAGCTTTCTTT.

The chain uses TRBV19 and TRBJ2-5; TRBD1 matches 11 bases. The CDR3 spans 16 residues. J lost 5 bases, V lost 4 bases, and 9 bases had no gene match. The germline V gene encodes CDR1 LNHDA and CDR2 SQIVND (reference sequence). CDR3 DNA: TGTGCCAGTAGTACCCGCGGACAGGGGGCGAGGGAGACCCAGTACTTC. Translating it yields CASSTRGQGARETQYF. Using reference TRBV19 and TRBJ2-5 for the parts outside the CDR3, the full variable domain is DGGITQSPKYLFRKEGQNVTLSCEQNLNHDAMYWYRQDPGQGLRLIYYSQIVNDFQKGDIAEGYSVSREKKESFPLTVTSAQKNPTAFYLCASSTRGQGARETQYFGPGTRLLVL.

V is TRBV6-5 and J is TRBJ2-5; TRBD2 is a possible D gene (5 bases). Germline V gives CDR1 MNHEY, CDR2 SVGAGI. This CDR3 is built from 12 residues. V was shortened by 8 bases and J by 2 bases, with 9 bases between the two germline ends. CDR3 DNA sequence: TGTGCCAGCTCCCGGGGACAAGAGACCCAGTACTTC. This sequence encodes CASSRGQETQYF.

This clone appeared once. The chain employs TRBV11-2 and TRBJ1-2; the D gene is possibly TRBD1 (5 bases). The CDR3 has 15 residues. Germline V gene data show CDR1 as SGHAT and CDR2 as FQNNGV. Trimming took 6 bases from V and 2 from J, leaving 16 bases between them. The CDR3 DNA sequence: TGTGCCAGCAGACAAATACGCGGGACCAACTATGGCTACACCTTC. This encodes CASRQIRGTNYGYTF. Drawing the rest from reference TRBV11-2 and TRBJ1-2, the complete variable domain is EAGVAQSPRYKIIEKRQSVAFWCNPISGHATLYWYQQILGQGPKLLIQFQNNGVVDDSQLPKDRFSAERLKGVDSTLKIQPAKLEDSAVYLCASRQIRGTNYGYTFGSGTRLTVV.

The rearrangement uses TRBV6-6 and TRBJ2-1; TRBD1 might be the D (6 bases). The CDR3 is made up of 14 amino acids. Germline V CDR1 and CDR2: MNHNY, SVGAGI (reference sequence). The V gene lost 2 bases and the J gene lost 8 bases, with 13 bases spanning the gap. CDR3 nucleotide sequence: TGTGCCAGCAGTTACGACCTAAGGGGGTATGAGCAGTTCTTC. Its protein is CASSYDLRGYEQFF.

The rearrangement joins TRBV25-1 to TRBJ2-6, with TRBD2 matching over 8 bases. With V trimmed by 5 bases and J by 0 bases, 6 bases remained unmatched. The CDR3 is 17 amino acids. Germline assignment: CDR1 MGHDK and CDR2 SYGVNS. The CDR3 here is CASSSRGGSSGANVLTF. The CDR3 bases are TGTGCCAGCAGTTCCCGCGGGGGGAGCTCTGGGGCCAACGTCCTGACTTTC.

CDR3 DNA: TGTGCCAGCAGCTTAAGGAGCTCTGGGGCCAACGTCCTGACTTTC. Its translation is CASSLRSSGANVLTF. V usage is TRBV13 and J usage is TRBJ2-6; D unresolved. Germline V gives CDR1 PRHDT, CDR2 FYEKMQ (reference sequence). There are 15 residues in the CDR3. V lost 2 bases and J 0 bases, leaving 5 bases between the germline ends.

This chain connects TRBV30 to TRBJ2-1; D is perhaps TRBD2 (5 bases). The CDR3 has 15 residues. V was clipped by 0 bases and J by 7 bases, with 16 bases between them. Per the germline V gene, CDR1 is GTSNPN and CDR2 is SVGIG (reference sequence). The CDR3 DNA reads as TGTGCCTGGAGTGTCCTCTCACCTCGGAGGAATGAGCAGTTCTTC. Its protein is CAWSVLSPRRNEQFF.

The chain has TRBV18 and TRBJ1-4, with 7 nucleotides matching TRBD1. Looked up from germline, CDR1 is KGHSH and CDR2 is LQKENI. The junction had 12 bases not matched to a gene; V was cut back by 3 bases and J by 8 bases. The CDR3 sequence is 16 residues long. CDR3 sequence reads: CASSPLSGTAGEKLFF. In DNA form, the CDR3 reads TGTGCCAGCTCACCCCTCTCCGGGACAGCAGGGGAAAAACTGTTTTTT. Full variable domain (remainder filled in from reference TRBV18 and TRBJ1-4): NAGVMQNPRHLVRRRGQEARLRCSPMKGHSHVYWYRQLPEEGLKFMVYLQKENIIDESGMPKERFSAEFPKEGPSILRIQQVVRGDSAAYFCASSPLSGTAGEKLFFGSGTQLSVL.

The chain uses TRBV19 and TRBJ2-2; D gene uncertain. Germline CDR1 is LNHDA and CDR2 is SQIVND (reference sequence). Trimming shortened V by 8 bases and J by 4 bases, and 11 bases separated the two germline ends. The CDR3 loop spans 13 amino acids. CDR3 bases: TGTGCCAGTCTAACTCTGTTCACCGGGGAGCTGTTTTTT. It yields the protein CASLTLFTGELFF.

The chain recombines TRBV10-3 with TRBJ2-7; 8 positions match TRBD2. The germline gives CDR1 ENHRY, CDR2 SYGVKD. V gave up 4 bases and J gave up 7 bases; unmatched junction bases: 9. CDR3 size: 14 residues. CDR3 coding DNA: TGTGCCATCAGTGGGGCCGGGGGGGAATTTGAGCAGTACTTC. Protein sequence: CAISGAGGEFEQYF.

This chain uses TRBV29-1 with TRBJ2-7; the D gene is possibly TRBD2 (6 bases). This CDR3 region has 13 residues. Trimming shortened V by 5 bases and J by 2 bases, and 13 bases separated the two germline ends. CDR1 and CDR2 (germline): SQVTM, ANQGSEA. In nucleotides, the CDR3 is TGCAGCGTTCGGGGACTGGGTACCTACGAGCAGTACTTC. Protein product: CSVRGLGTYEQYF.

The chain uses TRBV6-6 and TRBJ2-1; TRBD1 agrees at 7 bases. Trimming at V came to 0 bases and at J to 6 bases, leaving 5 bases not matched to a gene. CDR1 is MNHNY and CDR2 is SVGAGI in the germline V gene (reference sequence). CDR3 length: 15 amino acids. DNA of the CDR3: TGTGCCAGCAGTTACTCCCCGGGACAGACCAATGAGCAGTTCTTC. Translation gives CASSYSPGQTNEQFF.

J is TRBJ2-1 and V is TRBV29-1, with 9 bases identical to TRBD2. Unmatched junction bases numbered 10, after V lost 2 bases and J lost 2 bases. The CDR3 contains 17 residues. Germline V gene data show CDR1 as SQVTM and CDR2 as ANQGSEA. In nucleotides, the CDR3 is TGCAGCGTTGAAAGATCCGGGACTAGCAATACCTACAATGAGCAGTTCTTC. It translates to CSVERSGTSNTYNEQFF.